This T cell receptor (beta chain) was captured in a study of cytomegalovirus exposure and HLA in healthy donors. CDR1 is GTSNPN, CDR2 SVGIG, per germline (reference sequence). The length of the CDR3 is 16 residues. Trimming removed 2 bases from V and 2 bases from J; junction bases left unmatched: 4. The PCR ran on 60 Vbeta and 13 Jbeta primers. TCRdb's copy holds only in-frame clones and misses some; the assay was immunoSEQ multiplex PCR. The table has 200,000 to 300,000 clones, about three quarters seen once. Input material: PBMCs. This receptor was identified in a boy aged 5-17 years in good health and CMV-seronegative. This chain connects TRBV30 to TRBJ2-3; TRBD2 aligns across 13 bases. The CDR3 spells CAWSQGLAGFTDTQYF. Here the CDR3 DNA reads TGTGCCTGGAGTCAGGGACTAGCGGGATTCACAGATACGCAGTATTTT.